The 14 T cell receptor beta chains given below trace back to one sample, sequenced in a study of cytomegalovirus exposure and HLA in healthy donors. Use of 60 Vbeta and 13 Jbeta primers characterized the PCR. Sequencing used immunoSEQ multiplex PCR; TCRdb keeps in-frame clones, though not all of them. The table has more than 150,000 clones, 80% seen once. Sequencing used PBMCs. The receptors stem from a man in his forties in good health and CMV-seropositive.

On this clone: Additional DNA sequences in this sample encode the identical CDR3. The chain links TRBV5-1 to TRBJ2-5; no clear D gene. V lost 0 bases to trimming and J lost 2 bases, with 5 bases between them. Germline lookup yields CDR1 SGHRS and CDR2 YFSETQ. This CDR3 spans 13 amino acids. Here the CDR3 DNA reads TGCGCCAGCAGCTTGGCCCTGCAAGAGACCCAGTACTTC. Encoded protein: CASSLALQETQYF.

This chain uses TRBV10-3 with TRBJ2-2, with TRBD1 identical over 9 bases. The CDR3 runs to 15 residues. Looked up from germline, CDR1 is ENHRY and CDR2 is SYGVKD. Trimming cost V 5 bases and J 0 bases; bases outside gene matches: 1. DNA of the CDR3: TGTGCCATCAGTACAGGGGGCGCGAACACCGGGGAGCTGTTTTTT. This translates into CAISTGGANTGELFF.

J is TRBJ1-4 and V is TRBV30; D is unclear. This CDR3 contains 14 residues. Between the trimmed V and J ends, which lost 0 bases and 2 bases, there was a span of 7 bases. CDR1 is GTSNPN, CDR2 SVGIG, per germline (reference sequence). CDR3 sequence reads: CAWSVPGTNEKLFF. CDR3 bases: TGTGCCTGGAGTGTCCCCGGGACTAATGAAAAACTGTTTTTT.

The count of this clone is one. The chain recombines TRBV7-9 with TRBJ2-1, with D possibly TRBD1 on 5 matching bases. Per the germline V gene, CDR1 is SEHNR and CDR2 is FQNEAQ (reference sequence). V was trimmed by 1 base and J by 8 bases, leaving 21 bases between them. The CDR3 contains 17 residues. The DNA for the CDR3 is TGTGCCAGCAGCTTAGTAGGTTGGGGTGCAGGGTTGGATGAGCAGTTCTTC. Residues: CASSLVGWGAGLDEQFF.

The chain has TRBV6-6 and TRBJ2-7; 8 nucleotides match TRBD1. Trimming cost V 0 bases and J 10 bases; bases outside gene matches: 8. Germline values: CDR1 MNHNY, CDR2 SVGAGI (reference sequence). There are 14 residues in the CDR3. The CDR3 DNA follows: TGTGCCAGCAGTTACTCGATGGACAGGGAAAAACAGTACTTC. Translating gives CASSYSMDREKQYF.

This rearrangement joins TRBV6-5 to TRBJ1-5; TRBD1 matches 10 bases. The CDR3 runs 12 residues. Losses at the gene ends were 6 bases for V and 7 bases for J; bases not matched to a gene: 0. Germline V gene lookup returns CDR1 MNHEY and CDR2 SVGAGI. CDR3 loop: CASRDRGQPQHF. The CDR3 DNA sequence: TGTGCCAGCAGGGACAGGGGGCAGCCCCAGCATTTT.

The V call is TRBV6-6, the J call TRBJ2-1; no reliable D call. The V end lost 6 bases, the J end lost 0 bases, and 12 bases lay between the germline ends. Germline CDR1 is MNHNY and CDR2 is SVGAGI (reference sequence). CDR3 length: 15 amino acids. The CDR3 DNA follows: TGTGCCAGCAGACACAATTTGAACTCCTACAATGAGCAGTTCTTC. This codes for CASRHNLNSYNEQFF.

The rearrangement links TRBV9 to TRBJ2-2, with 7 positions matching TRBD1. CDR1 is SGDLS and CDR2 is YYNGEE in the germline V gene. This CDR3 is 16 amino acids long. J was trimmed by 1 base and V by 0 bases; bases with no gene match: 3. CDR3 amino acids: CASSVVGDRNTGELFF. The CDR3, as DNA: TGTGCCAGCAGCGTAGTTGGGGACAGGAACACCGGGGAGCTGTTTTTT.

The chain combines TRBV19 with TRBJ2-5, with TRBD1 matching 7 bases. This CDR3 contains 13 residues. With V trimmed by 7 bases and J by 4 bases, 6 bases remained unmatched. Germline CDR1 reads LNHDA; CDR2 reads SQIVND (reference sequence). The CDR3 nucleotides read TGTGCCAGTACTCCTAGACAGGGAGAGACCCAGTACTTC. It specifies CASTPRQGETQYF. Drawing the rest from reference TRBV19 and TRBJ2-5, the complete variable domain is DGGITQSPKYLFRKEGQNVTLSCEQNLNHDAMYWYRQDPGQGLRLIYYSQIVNDFQKGDIAEGYSVSREKKESFPLTVTSAQKNPTAFYLCASTPRQGETQYFGPGTRLLVL.

The CDR3 is CASSLYSYEQYF. The CDR3 DNA is TGTGCCAGCAGCTTGTACTCCTACGAGCAGTACTTC. The chain combines TRBV5-4 with TRBJ2-7; no reliable D call. Germline lookup yields CDR1 SGHNT and CDR2 YYREEE (reference sequence). The CDR3 consists of 12 residues. V gave up 1 base and J gave up 0 bases, with 2 bases separating them.

A few counts support this clone. The genes are TRBV5-1 and TRBJ2-7, with D perhaps matching TRBD1 (5 bases). CDR3 length: 11 amino acids. V dropped 7 bases and J dropped 3 bases, with 8 bases sitting between them. CDR1 and CDR2 (germline): SGHRS, YFSETQ. CDR3 region: CASGADYEQYF. Here the CDR3 DNA reads TGCGCCAGCGGGGCAGACTACGAGCAGTACTTC.

This clone has just a few counts. This sequence joins TRBV4-3 and TRBJ1-1; perhaps TRBD1 as D (5 bases). Germline V lookup: CDR1 LGHNA, CDR2 YSLEER. V shed 3 bases and J shed 1 base, with 15 bases lying between them. This CDR3 has 16 amino acids. The CDR3 reads CASSQGSRRGNTEAFF. In DNA, the CDR3 is TGCGCCAGCAGCCAGGGGTCGCGTAGGGGGAACACTGAAGCTTTCTTT.

The rearrangement joins TRBV28 to TRBJ1-1; maybe TRBD1 (5 bases). Germline-derived CDR1 and CDR2 are MDHEN and SYDVKM. V was shortened by 3 bases and J by 1 base, with 9 bases between the two germline ends. This CDR3 contains 14 residues. This CDR3 reads CASSFTQENTEAFF. CDR3 coding DNA: TGTGCCAGCAGTTTTACACAGGAGAACACTGAAGCTTTCTTT.

There are a few counts of this clone. The chain links TRBV7-2 to TRBJ2-3, with D perhaps matching TRBD2 (7 bases). Germline V gives CDR1 SGHTA, CDR2 FQGNSA. The CDR3 is 14 amino acids. V lost 6 bases to trimming and J lost 1 base, with 11 bases between them. CDR3 DNA sequence: TGTGCCAGCAGAGTAGGGGGGGGCACAGATACGCAGTATTTT. Translation: CASRVGGGTDTQYF.